The rows below give T cell receptor beta chains drawn from one sample of a study of PD-L1 blockade in urothelial cancer. Profiled with immunoSEQ multiplex PCR; TCRdb holds only in-frame clones, not every one. In the table there are some 77,000 clones, around 90% of which are singletons. The sample was PBMCs, taken around atezolizumab (anti-PD-L1) treatment. All receptors come from a woman between 70 and 85 years old with urothelial cancer. Each CDR3 is given with its conserved first and last residue. The order of the fields is clone size, D gene, J gene, V gene, CDR3 protein, CDR3 DNA. D genes are given only for firm matches. The listing skips clone size in some rows; elsewhere it reads once, few, many or a size class.

>NA|TRBD1|TRBJ2-3|TRBV10-1
CASSEGQGRADTQYF
TGCGCCAGCAGTGAGGGACAGGGGAGGGCAGATACGCAGTATTTT
>NA|TRBD1|TRBJ1-2|TRBV11-2
CASSSSLQGGYGYTF
TGTGCCAGCAGCTCCTCCCTTCAGGGGGGCTATGGCTACACCTTC
>NA|NA|TRBJ1-2|TRBV5-1
CASSPGVSGSYGYTF
TGCGCCAGCAGCCCCGGAGTCTCGGGTTCCTATGGCTACACCTTC
>NA|NA|TRBJ2-1|TRBV5-6
CASSLPWAPILGDPFF
TGTGCCAGCAGCTTACCTTGGGCCCCTATCTTAGGGGATCCGTTCTTC
>NA|TRBD2|TRBJ2-3|TRBV7-2
CASSLAGGSADTQYF
TGTGCCAGCAGTCTAGCGGGGGGGAGCGCAGATACGCAGTATTTT
>NA|NA|TRBJ1-2|TRBV7-8
CASSSGGRGGYTF
TGTGCCAGCAGCTCCGGTGGCAGGGGCGGCTACACCTTC
>few|TRBD1|TRBJ1-2|TRBV5-6
CASSFNRGGVYGYTF
TGTGCCAGCAGTTTCAACAGGGGTGGGGTCTATGGCTACACCTTC
>NA|NA|TRBJ2-5|TRBV10-3
CAISEAGSQETQYF
TGTGCCATCAGTGAGGCGGGATCACAAGAGACCCAGTACTTC
>few|TRBD2|TRBJ2-2|TRBV9
CASSKSGEVGGELFF
TGTGCCAGCAGCAAAAGCGGGGAGGTGGGCGGGGAGCTGTTTTTT
>NA|TRBD2|TRBJ2-5|TRBV27
CASRRTSDQTQYF
TGTGCCAGCAGACGGACTAGCGATCAGACCCAGTACTTC
>NA|NA|TRBJ2-7|TRBV5-5
CASSTNVGIAYEQYF
TGTGCCAGCAGCACCAACGTCGGGATAGCCTACGAGCAGTACTTC
>NA|NA|TRBJ1-2|TRBV6-1
CASSSRDRGGYTF
TGTGCCAGCAGTAGCAGGGATAGAGGTGGCTACACCTTC
>NA|NA|TRBJ2-3|TRBV7-8
CASSFDYTDTQYF
TGTGCCAGCAGCTTCGACTACACAGATACGCAGTATTTT
>NA|TRBD2|TRBJ2-5|TRBV27
CASSQTSGDQETQYF
TGTGCCAGCAGTCAGACTAGCGGGGACCAAGAGACCCAGTACTTC
>NA|NA|TRBJ2-7|TRBV19
CASSAAALAYEQYF
TGTGCCAGTAGTGCGGCTGCGTTGGCCTACGAGCAGTACTTC
>NA|NA|TRBJ2-7|TRBV4-1
CASSQGSDSSYEQYF
TGCGCCAGCAGCCAAGGATCGGACTCCTCATACGAGCAGTACTTC
>NA|TRBD2|TRBJ2-3|TRBV7-6
CASSLGLAGGTDTQYF
TGTGCCAGCAGCTTAGGACTAGCGGGGGGCACAGATACGCAGTATTTT
>NA|TRBD1|TRBJ1-2|TRBV6-5
CASSPQGQGFNGYTF
TGTGCCAGCAGCCCTCAGGGACAGGGATTTAACGGCTACACCTTC